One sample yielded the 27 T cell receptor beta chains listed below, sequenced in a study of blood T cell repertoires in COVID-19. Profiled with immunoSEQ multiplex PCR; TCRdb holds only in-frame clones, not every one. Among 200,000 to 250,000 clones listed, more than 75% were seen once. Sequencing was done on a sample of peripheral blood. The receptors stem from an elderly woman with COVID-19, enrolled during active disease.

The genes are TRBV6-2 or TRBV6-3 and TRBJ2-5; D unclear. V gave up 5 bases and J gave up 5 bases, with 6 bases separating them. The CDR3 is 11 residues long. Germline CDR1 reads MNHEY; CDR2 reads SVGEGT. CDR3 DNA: TGTGCCAGCAGTCCCGGGGAGACCCAGTACTTC. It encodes CASSPGETQYF.

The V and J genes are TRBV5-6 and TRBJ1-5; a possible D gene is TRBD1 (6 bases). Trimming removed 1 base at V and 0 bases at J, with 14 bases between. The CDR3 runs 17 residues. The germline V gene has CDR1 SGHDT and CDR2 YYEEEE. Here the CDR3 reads CASSLNTGLVSNQPQHF. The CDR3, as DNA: TGTGCCAGCAGCTTGAATACAGGGCTGGTTAGCAATCAGCCCCAGCATTTT.

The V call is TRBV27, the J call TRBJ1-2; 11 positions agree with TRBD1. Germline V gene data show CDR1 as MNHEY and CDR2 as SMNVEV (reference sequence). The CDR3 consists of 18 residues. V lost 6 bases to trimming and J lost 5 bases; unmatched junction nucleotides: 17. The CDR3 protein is CASRDRGQGGESTYGYTF. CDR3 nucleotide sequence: TGTGCCAGCAGAGATCGGGGACAGGGGGGGGAGTCTACTTATGGCTACACCTTC.

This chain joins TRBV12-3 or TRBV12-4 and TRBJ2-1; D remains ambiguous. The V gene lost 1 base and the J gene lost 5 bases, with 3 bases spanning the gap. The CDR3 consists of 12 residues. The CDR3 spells CASSLGHNEQFF. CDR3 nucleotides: TGTGCCAGCAGTTTAGGGCACAATGAGCAGTTCTTC.

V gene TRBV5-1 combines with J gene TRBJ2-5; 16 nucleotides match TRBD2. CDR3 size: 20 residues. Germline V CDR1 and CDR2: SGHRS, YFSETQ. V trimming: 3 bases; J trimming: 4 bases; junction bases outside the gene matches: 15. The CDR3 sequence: CASSSSFTGTSGRARETQYF. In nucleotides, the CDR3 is TGCGCCAGCAGCTCTTCATTTACCGGGACTAGCGGGAGGGCCCGAGAGACCCAGTACTTC.

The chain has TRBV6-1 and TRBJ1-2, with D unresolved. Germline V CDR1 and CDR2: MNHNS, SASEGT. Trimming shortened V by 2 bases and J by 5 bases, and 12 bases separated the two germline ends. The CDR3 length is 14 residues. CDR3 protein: CASSEKWQAYGYTF. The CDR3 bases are TGTGCCAGCAGTGAAAAGTGGCAGGCATATGGCTACACCTTC.

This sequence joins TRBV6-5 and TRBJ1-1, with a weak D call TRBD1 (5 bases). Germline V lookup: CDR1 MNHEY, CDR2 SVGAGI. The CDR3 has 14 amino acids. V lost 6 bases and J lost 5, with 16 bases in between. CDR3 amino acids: CASSRAGDGTEAFF. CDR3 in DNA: TGTGCCAGCAGCAGGGCCGGCGATGGGACTGAAGCTTTCTTT.

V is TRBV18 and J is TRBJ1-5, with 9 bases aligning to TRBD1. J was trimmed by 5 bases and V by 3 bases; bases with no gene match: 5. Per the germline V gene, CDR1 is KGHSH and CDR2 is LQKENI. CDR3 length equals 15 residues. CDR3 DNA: TGTGCCAGCTCACCGAGACAGGGGGATTATCAGCCCCAGCATTTT. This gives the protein CASSPRQGDYQPQHF.

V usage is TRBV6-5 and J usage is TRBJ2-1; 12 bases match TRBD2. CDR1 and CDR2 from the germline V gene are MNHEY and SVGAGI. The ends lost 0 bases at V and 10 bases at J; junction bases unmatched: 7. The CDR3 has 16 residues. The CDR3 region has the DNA TGTGCCAGCAGTTACTCCAAGACTAGCGGGAGCAGCGAGCAGTTCTTC. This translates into CASSYSKTSGSSEQFF.

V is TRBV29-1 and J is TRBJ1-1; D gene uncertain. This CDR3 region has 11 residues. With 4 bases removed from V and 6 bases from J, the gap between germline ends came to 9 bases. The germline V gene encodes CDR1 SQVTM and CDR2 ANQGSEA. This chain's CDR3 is CSVGSVPEAFF. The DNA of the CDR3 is TGCAGCGTTGGCTCGGTCCCTGAAGCTTTCTTT.

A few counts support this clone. CDR3 loop: CASGRTGTGKPEAFF. CDR3 DNA sequence: TGTGCTAGTGGTCGTACCGGGACAGGAAAACCTGAAGCTTTCTTT. The chain uses TRBV12-5 and TRBJ1-1, with 8 positions matching TRBD1. CDR1 is LGHNT, CDR2 FRNRAP, per germline. CDR3 length: 15 amino acids. The V segment lost 5 bases and the J segment 6 bases; nucleotides outside the gene matches: 11.

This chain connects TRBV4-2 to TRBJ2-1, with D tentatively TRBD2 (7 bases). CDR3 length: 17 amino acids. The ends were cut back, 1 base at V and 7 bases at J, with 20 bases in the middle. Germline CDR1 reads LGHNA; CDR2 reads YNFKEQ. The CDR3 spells CASSQARGRETGNEQFF. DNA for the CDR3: TGTGCCAGCAGCCAAGCGCGAGGGCGGGAGACAGGAAATGAGCAGTTCTTC.

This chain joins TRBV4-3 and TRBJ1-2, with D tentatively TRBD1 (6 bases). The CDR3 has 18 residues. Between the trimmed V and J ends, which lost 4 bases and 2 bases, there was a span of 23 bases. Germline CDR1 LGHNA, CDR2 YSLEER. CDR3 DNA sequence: TGCGCCAGCAGCCGGAGCGGGGACAAAAAATGGCCAAACTATGGCTACACCTTC. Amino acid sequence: CASSRSGDKKWPNYGYTF.

As DNA, the CDR3 is TGTGCCAGCAGCGCGGGGAGGAGCAATCAGCCCCAGCATTTT. It codes for CASSAGRSNQPQHF. J is TRBJ1-5 and V is TRBV28; no definite D call. The length of the CDR3 is 14 residues. Germline V lookup: CDR1 MDHEN, CDR2 SYDVKM. V lost 6 bases and J 1 base, leaving 10 bases between the germline ends.

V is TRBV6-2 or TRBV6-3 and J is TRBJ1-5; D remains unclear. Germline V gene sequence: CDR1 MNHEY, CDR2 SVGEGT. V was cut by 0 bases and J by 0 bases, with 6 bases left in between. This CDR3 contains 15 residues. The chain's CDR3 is CASSYSSLSNQPQHF. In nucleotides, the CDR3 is TGTGCCAGCAGTTACTCGAGCCTTAGCAATCAGCCCCAGCATTTT.

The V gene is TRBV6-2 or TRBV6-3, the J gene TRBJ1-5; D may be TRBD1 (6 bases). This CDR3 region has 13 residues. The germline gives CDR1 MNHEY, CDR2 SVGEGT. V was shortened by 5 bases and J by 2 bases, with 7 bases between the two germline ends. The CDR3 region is CASSRQGNQPQHF. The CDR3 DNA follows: TGTGCCAGCAGTCGACAGGGCAATCAGCCCCAGCATTTT.

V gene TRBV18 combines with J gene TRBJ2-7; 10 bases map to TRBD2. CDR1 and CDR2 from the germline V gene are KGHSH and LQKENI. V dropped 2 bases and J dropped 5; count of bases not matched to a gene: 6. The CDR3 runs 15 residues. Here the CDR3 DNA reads TGTGCCAGCTCACCAGGCCTAGCGGGAGTGAACGAGCAGTACTTC. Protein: CASSPGLAGVNEQYF. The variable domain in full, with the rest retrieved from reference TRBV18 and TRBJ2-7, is NAGVMQNPRHLVRRRGQEARLRCSPMKGHSHVYWYRQLPEEGLKFMVYLQKENIIDESGMPKERFSAEFPKEGPSILRIQQVVRGDSAAYFCASSPGLAGVNEQYFGPGTRLTVT.

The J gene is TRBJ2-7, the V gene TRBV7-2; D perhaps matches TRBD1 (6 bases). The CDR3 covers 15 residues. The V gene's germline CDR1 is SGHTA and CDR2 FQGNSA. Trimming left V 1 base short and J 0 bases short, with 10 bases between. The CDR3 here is CASSLVSRGSYEQYF. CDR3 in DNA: TGTGCCAGCAGCTTAGTGTCCAGGGGCTCCTACGAGCAGTACTTC.

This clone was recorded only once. CDR3 nucleotides: TGTGCCAGCAGCTTCGGGACAGGTCCCTCTGGGGCCAACGTCCTGACTTTC. Its translation: CASSFGTGPSGANVLTF. The chain has TRBV9 and TRBJ2-6, with 8 positions matching TRBD1. V lost 4 bases to trimming and J lost 0 bases; unmatched junction nucleotides: 6. The CDR3 totals 17 residues. CDR1 is SGDLS and CDR2 is YYNGEE in the germline V gene.

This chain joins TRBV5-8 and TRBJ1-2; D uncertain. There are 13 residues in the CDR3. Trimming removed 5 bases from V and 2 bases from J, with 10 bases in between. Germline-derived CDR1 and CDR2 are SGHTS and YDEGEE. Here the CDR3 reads CASSSDINYGYTF. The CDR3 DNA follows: TGTGCCAGCAGTTCCGACATAAACTATGGCTACACCTTC.

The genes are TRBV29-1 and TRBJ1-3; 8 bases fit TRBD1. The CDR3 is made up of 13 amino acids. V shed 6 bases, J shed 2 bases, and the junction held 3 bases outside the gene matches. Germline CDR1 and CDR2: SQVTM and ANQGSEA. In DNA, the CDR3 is TGCAGCGTAGAGACAGGGGCTGGAAACACCATATATTTT. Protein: CSVETGAGNTIYF.

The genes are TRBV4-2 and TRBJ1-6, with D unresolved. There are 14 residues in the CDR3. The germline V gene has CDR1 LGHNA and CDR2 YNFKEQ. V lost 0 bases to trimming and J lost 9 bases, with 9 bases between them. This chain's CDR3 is CASSQDSEGSPLHF. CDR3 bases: TGTGCCAGCAGCCAAGATAGCGAGGGTTCACCCCTCCACTTT.

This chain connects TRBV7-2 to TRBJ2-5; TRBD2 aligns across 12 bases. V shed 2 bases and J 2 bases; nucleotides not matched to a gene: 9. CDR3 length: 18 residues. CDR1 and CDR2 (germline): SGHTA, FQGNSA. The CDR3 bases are TGTGCCAGCAGCTTATACCCTAGCGGGAGGGCCGTACAAGAGACCCAGTACTTC. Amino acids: CASSLYPSGRAVQETQYF.

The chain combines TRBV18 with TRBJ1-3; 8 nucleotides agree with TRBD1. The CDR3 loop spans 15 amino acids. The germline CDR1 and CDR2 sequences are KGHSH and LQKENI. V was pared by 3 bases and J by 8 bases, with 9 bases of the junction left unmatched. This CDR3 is CASSPRDRNQDTIYF. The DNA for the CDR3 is TGTGCCAGCTCACCCCGGGACAGGAATCAGGACACCATATATTTT.

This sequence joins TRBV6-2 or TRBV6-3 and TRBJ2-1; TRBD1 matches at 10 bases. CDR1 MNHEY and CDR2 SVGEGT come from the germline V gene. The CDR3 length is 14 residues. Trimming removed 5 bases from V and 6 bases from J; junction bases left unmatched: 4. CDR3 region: CASSRTGGVNEQFF. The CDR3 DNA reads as TGTGCCAGCAGTCGGACAGGGGGAGTCAATGAGCAGTTCTTC.

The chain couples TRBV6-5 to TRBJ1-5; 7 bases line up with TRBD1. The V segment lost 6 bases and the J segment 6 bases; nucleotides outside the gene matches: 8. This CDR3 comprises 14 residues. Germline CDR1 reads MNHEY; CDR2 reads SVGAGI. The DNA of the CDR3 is TGTGCCAGCAGCCCAGGGCAGGGGGTTCAGCCCCAGCATTTT. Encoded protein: CASSPGQGVQPQHF.

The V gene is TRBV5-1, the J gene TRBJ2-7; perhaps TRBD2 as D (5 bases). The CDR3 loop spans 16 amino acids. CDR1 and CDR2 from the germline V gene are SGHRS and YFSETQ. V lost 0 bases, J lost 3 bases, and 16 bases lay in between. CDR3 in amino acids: CASSLDLLTRVYEQYF. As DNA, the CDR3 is TGCGCCAGCAGCTTGGACCTTCTAACGCGGGTCTACGAGCAGTACTTC.